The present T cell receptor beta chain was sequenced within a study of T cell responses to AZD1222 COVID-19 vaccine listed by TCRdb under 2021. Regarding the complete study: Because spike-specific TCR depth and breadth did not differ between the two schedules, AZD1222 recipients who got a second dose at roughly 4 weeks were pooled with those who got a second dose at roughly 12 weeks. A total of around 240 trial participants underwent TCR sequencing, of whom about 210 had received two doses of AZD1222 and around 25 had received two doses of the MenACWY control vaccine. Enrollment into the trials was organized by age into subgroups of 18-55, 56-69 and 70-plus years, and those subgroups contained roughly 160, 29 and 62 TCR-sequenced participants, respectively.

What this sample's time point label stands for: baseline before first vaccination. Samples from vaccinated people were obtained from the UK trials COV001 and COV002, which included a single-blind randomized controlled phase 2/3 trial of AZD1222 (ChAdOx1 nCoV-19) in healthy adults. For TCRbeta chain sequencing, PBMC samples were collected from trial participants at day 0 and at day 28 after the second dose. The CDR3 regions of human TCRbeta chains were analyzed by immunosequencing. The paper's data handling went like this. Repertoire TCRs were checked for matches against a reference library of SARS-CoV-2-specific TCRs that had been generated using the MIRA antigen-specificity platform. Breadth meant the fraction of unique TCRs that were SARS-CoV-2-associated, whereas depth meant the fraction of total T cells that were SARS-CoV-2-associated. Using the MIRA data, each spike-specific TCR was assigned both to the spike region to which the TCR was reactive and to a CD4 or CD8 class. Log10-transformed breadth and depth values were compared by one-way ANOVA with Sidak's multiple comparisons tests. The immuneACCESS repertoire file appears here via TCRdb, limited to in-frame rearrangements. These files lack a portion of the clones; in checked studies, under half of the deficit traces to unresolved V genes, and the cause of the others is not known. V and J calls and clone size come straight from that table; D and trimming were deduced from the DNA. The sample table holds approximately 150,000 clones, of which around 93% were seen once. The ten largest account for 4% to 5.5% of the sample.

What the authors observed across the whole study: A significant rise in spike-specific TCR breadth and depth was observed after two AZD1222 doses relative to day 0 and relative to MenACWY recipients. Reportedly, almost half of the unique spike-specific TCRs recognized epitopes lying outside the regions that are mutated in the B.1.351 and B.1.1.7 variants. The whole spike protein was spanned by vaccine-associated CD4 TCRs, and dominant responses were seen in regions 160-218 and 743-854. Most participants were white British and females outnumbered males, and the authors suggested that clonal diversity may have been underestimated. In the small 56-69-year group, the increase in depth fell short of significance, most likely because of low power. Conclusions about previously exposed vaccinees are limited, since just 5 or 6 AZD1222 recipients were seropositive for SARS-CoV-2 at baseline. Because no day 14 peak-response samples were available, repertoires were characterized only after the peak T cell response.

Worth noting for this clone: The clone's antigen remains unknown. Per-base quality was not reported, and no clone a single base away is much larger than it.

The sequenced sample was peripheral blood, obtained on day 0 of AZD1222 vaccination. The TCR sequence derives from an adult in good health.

The encoded CDR3 is CATPRGRQVNSPLHF. Read as DNA, the sequence is TGTGCCACCCCTAGGGGTAGACAGGTTAATTCACCCCTCCACTTT. This chain is built from TRBV15 and TRBJ1-6; TRBD1 might be the D gene, on 6 matching bases. The junction shows trimming of 8 bases on V and 6 bases on J, plus 17 bases between the germline ends. In the germline V gene (reference sequence), CDR1 corresponds to LNHNV and CDR2 to YYDKDF. From the cysteine through the phenylalanine, the CDR3 covers 15 amino acids. Only the CDR3 DNA stays, 45 bases, in frame from base 1.